These 18 T cell receptor beta chains share one sample of origin, sequenced in a study of T cell responses to AZD1222 COVID-19 vaccine. Sequencing used immunoSEQ multiplex PCR; TCRdb keeps in-frame clones, though not all of them. Here the sample spans 55,000 to 75,000 clones, about 85% being singletons. The source material was peripheral blood, sampled on day 0 of AZD1222 vaccination. All receptors derive from an adult in good health.

The chain recombines TRBV4-1 with TRBJ1-3; D might be TRBD1 (6 bases). Germline V gene data show CDR1 as MGHRA and CDR2 as YSYEKL. Between the trimmed V and J ends, which lost 3 bases and 11 bases, there was a span of 17 bases. This CDR3 is 14 amino acids long. The CDR3 nucleotides are TGCGCCAGCAGCCAGGGGCTACAGGGCTCAGCCATATATTTT. It specifies CASSQGLQGSAIYF.

V usage is TRBV11-3 and J usage is TRBJ1-6, with D tentatively TRBD1 (6 bases). Germline V lookup: CDR1 SGHNT, CDR2 YENEEA. Between the trimmed V and J ends, which lost 5 bases and 6 bases, there was a span of 11 bases. There are 14 residues in the CDR3. CDR3 in DNA: TGTGCCAGCAGCAGGGACACTCCTAATTCACCCCTCCACTTT. Protein product: CASSRDTPNSPLHF. Based on the CDR3 plus reference TRBV11-3 and TRBJ1-6, the full variable domain is EAGVVQSPRYKIIEKKQPVAFWCNPISGHNTLYWYLQNLGQGPELLIRYENEEAVDDSQLPKDRFSAERLKGVDSTLKIQPAELGDSAVYLCASSRDTPNSPLHFGNGTRLTVT.

The V gene is TRBV6-5, the J gene TRBJ2-5; 10 bases line up with TRBD2. The V and J ends lost 7 bases and 5 bases, in that order; junction bases with no gene match: 10. CDR3 size: 15 residues. CDR1 is MNHEY and CDR2 is SVGAGI in the germline V gene. DNA of the CDR3: TGTGCCAGCATTGCTAGCGGGAGATTGGGGGAGACCCAGTACTTC. Translating gives CASIASGRLGETQYF.

The chain couples TRBV7-9 to TRBJ2-7; perhaps TRBD2 as D (7 bases). Germline values: CDR1 SEHNR, CDR2 FQNEAQ (reference sequence). V lost 6 bases to trimming and J lost 5 bases, with 20 bases between them. There are 15 residues in the CDR3. The CDR3 DNA follows: TGTGCCAGCAGTCCATTCACGGGGGGCTGGGACGAGCAGTACTTC. Encoded protein: CASSPFTGGWDEQYF.

The chain employs TRBV7-6 and TRBJ1-6; no reliable D call. This CDR3 is 15 amino acids long. The V gene's germline CDR1 is SGHVS and CDR2 FNYEAQ. V dropped 1 base and J dropped 5 bases, with 9 bases sitting between them. The CDR3, as DNA: TGTGCCAGCAGCTTAGGCCCCGACGATAATTCACCCCTCCACTTT. Translating it yields CASSLGPDDNSPLHF.

The rearrangement joins TRBV6-5 to TRBJ2-2; D gene unclear. CDR3 size: 13 residues. In germline, CDR1 is MNHEY, CDR2 SVGAGI. The ends were cut back, 6 bases at V and 2 bases at J, with 7 bases in the middle. The CDR3 region has the DNA TGTGCCAGCAGGGGGATCAACACCGGGGAGCTGTTTTTT. This translates into CASRGINTGELFF.

This rearrangement joins TRBV5-1 to TRBJ2-7, with D perhaps matching TRBD1 (7 bases). V was shortened by 7 bases and J by 5 bases, with 19 bases between the two germline ends. This CDR3 is built from 14 residues. The V gene's germline CDR1 is SGHRS and CDR2 YFSETQ. CDR3 sequence: CASSQGGGGDEQYF. DNA of the CDR3: TGCGCCAGCTCGCAGGGTGGAGGGGGCGACGAGCAGTACTTC.

The rearrangement uses TRBV11-2 and TRBJ2-7; D remains ambiguous. CDR1 and CDR2 from the germline V gene are SGHAT and FQNNGV. This CDR3 region has 14 residues. The V end was cut by 5 bases, the J end by 1 base, with 12 bases between. CDR3 sequence (DNA): TGTGCCAGCAGCCCAAGTCGTTGGTCCTACGAGCAGTACTTC. This sequence encodes CASSPSRWSYEQYF.

This sequence joins TRBV5-1 and TRBJ2-2; tentative D call: TRBD1 (5 bases). The CDR3 consists of 14 residues. In germline, CDR1 is SGHRS, CDR2 YFSETQ. Trimming cost V 4 bases and J 6 bases, with 13 bases left between them. The CDR3 nucleotides read TGCGCCAGCAGCCAGGGTTTCGTGGCCGGGGAGCTGTTTTTT. It encodes CASSQGFVAGELFF.

The chain joins TRBV3-1 (or the pseudogene TRBV3-2) to TRBJ1-2; D remains unclear. V was trimmed by 7 bases and J by 6 bases, leaving 12 bases between them. Germline V gives CDR1 LGHDT, CDR2 YNNKEL (reference sequence). The length of the CDR3 is 12 residues. The CDR3 loop reads CASISGKDGYTF. The CDR3 bases are TGTGCCAGCATTTCGGGGAAGGATGGCTACACCTTC.

This chain connects TRBV5-6 to TRBJ2-3, with 9 bases that match TRBD1. Germline loops: CDR1 SGHDT, CDR2 YYEEEE. The CDR3 runs to 15 residues. V shed 1 base, J shed 4 bases, and the junction held 4 bases outside the gene matches. The CDR3 nucleotides are TGTGCCAGCAGCTTGCCGGGACAGGGATCAGATACGCAGTATTTT. Its protein is CASSLPGQGSDTQYF.

The chain couples TRBV20-1 to TRBJ2-5, with TRBD2 identical over 10 bases. With V trimmed by 3 bases and J by 1 base, 5 bases remained unmatched. Germline V gene sequence: CDR1 DFQATT, CDR2 SNEGSKA (reference sequence). The CDR3 spans 15 residues. The CDR3 region is CSASASGGSQETQYF. The CDR3 region has the DNA TGCAGTGCTAGTGCTAGCGGGGGCTCCCAAGAGACCCAGTACTTC.

The chain's CDR3 is CASSVRGLGTGELFF. In DNA, the CDR3 is TGCGCCAGCAGTGTGAGGGGGCTTGGCACCGGGGAGCTGTTTTTT. V usage is TRBV10-1 and J usage is TRBJ2-2, with 7 bases lining up with TRBD1. Germline values: CDR1 WNHNN, CDR2 SYGVQD (reference sequence). CDR3 length: 15 residues. The ends lost 4 bases at V and 4 bases at J; junction bases unmatched: 6.

V and J are TRBV11-3 and TRBJ1-6, with TRBD1 as a possible D gene (5 bases). CDR3 size: 16 residues. Trimming left V 5 bases short and J 0 bases short, with 11 bases between. CDR1 and CDR2 from the germline V gene are SGHNT and YENEEA. The CDR3 loop is CASSLYTGSYNSPLHF. The CDR3, as DNA: TGTGCCAGCAGCCTTTATACAGGCTCCTATAATTCACCCCTCCACTTT.

V and J are TRBV5-1 and TRBJ2-7; 7 nucleotides align to TRBD1. CDR3 length equals 14 residues. Germline loops: CDR1 SGHRS, CDR2 YFSETQ. J gave up 4 bases and V 3 bases, and 7 bases lay outside the gene matches. CDR3 DNA sequence: TGCGCCAGCAGCTGGGCACAGGGGTTATACGAGCAGTACTTC. It translates to CASSWAQGLYEQYF. Full variable domain (remainder filled in from reference TRBV5-1 and TRBJ2-7): KAGVTQTPRYLIKTRGQQVTLSCSPISGHRSVSWYQQTPGQGLQFLFEYFSETQRNKGNFPGRFSGRQFSNSRSEMNVSTLELGDSALYLCASSWAQGLYEQYFGPGTRLTVT.

The chain joins TRBV15 to TRBJ2-3; D unresolved. CDR1 and CDR2 (germline): LNHNV, YYDKDF (reference sequence). This CDR3 region has 16 residues. V lost 1 base and J 8 bases, leaving 19 bases between the germline ends. In DNA form, the CDR3 reads TGTGCCACCAGCAGAGGGGTGGGCAAGGCCGGCGGTACGCAGTATTTT. Encoded protein: CATSRGVGKAGGTQYF. Using reference TRBV15 and TRBJ2-3 for the parts outside the CDR3, the full variable domain is DAMVIQNPRYQVTQFGKPVTLSCSQTLNHNVMYWYQQKSSQAPKLLFHYYDKDFNNEADTPDNFQSRRPNTSFCFLDIRSPGLGDTAMYLCATSRGVGKAGGTQYFGPGTRLTVL.

J is TRBJ1-5 and V is TRBV4-1; 7 nucleotides line up with TRBD1. This CDR3 comprises 16 residues. CDR1 and CDR2 (germline): MGHRA, YSYEKL. The junction had 7 bases not matched to a gene; V was cut back by 4 bases and J by 1 base. For the CDR3, the DNA is TGCGCCAGCAGCCGCTCGATGGGACAGAGCAATCAGCCCCAGCATTTT. Translation: CASSRSMGQSNQPQHF.

V and J are TRBV5-5 and TRBJ2-7, with 7 bases matching TRBD1. J was trimmed by 6 bases and V by 2 bases; bases with no gene match: 8. The length of the CDR3 is 14 residues. CDR1 is SGHKS and CDR2 is YYEKEE in the germline V gene (reference sequence). The DNA for the CDR3 is TGTGCCAGCAGCTTAGAAGACAGGGTGAGCGAGCAGTACTTC. This gives the protein CASSLEDRVSEQYF.